Listed below are T cell receptor beta chains from one sample, sequenced in a study of regulatory T cells in long-lasting Graves disease. TCRdb redid the calling of the multiplex PCR reads with MiXCR, one entry per CDR3 protein. The table has some 280,000 distinct CDR3 sequences, under 25% seen once; the top ten hold roughly three fifths. The sample in question was peripheral blood mononuclear cells (PBMCs), obtained when the disease was refractory, from a patient treated with antithyroid drugs. The receptors were gathered from a female donor with Graves disease. CDR3s include the opening cysteine and the closing phenylalanine or tryptophan. Fields, in order: D gene, clone size, V gene, J gene, CDR3 length, CDR3 protein, CDR3 DNA. D genes are given only for firm matches. A row's size may be missing; if present it is once, few, many or a size class.

D: NA; size: few; V: TRBV27; J: TRBJ1-2; length: 12; CDR3: CASTPIVQTYTF; DNA: TGTGCCAGCACCCCTATTGTACAGACCTACACCTTC
D: NA; size: many; V: TRBV28; J: TRBJ2-5; length: 15; CDR3: CASSWSSRGGETQYF; DNA: TGTGCCAGCAGTTGGTCCTCCAGAGGGGGGGAGACCCAGTACTTC
D: NA; size: NA; V: TRBV10-3; J: TRBJ2-7; length: 14; CDR3: CAISEKSLLYEQYF; DNA: TGTGCCATCAGTGAGAAGTCCCTCCTCTACGAGCAGTACTTC
D: NA; size: many; V: TRBV30; J: TRBJ1-1; length: 12; CDR3: CAWGTVNTEAFF; DNA: TGTGCCTGGGGGACGGTGAACACTGAAGCTTTCTTT
D: NA; size: NA; V: TRBV19; J: TRBJ1-5; length: 16; CDR3: CASSIEEGRNNQPQHF; DNA: TGTGCCAGTAGTATCGAGGAGGGCCGAAACAATCAGCCCCAGCATTTT
D: NA; size: many; V: TRBV20-1; J: TRBJ1-1; length: 10; CDR3: CSARQTEAFF; DNA: TGCAGTGCTAGACAGACTGAAGCTTTCTTT
D: NA; size: NA; V: TRBV6-5; J: TRBJ1-1; length: 14; CDR3: CASSYSGGYTEAFF; DNA: TGTGCCAGCAGTTACTCAGGGGGATATACTGAAGCTTTCTTT
D: TRBD1; size: few; V: TRBV29-1; J: TRBJ2-5; length: 15; CDR3: CSVPGGTGREETQYF; DNA: TGCAGCGTTCCCGGGGGGACAGGGAGAGAAGAGACCCAGTACTTC
D: NA; size: few; V: TRBV29-1; J: TRBJ2-1; length: 13; CDR3: CSAGPSSYNEQFF; DNA: TGCAGCGCCGGACCGAGCTCCTACAATGAGCAGTTCTTC
D: TRBD1; size: many; V: TRBV7-9; J: TRBJ1-4; length: 14; CDR3: CASSQGQGSEKLFF; DNA: TGTGCCAGCAGCCAAGGACAGGGAAGTGAAAAACTGTTTTTT
D: NA; size: NA; V: TRBV20-1; J: TRBJ1-1; length: 13; CDR3: CSAREMRTAEAFF; DNA: TGCAGTGCTAGAGAAATGCGGACGGCCGAAGCTTTCTTT
D: TRBD2; size: NA; V: TRBV20-1; J: TRBJ2-5; length: 18; CDR3: CSASDLSLTSGIGETQYF; DNA: TGCAGTGCCAGCGATCTATCCCTAACTAGCGGGATAGGGGAGACCCAGTACTTC
D: TRBD1; size: few; V: TRBV10-1; J: TRBJ2-4; length: 14; CDR3: CASSESGTVNIQYF; DNA: TGCGCCAGCAGTGAGTCAGGGACAGTGAACATTCAGTACTTC
D: NA; size: NA; V: TRBV20-1; J: TRBJ2-7; length: 13; CDR3: CSARGLEAYEQYF; DNA: TGCAGTGCTAGAGGACTGGAAGCCTACGAGCAGTACTTC
D: TRBD1; size: NA; V: TRBV15; J: TRBJ2-7; length: 14; CDR3: CATSTGDRSYEQYF; DNA: TGTGCCACCAGCACCGGGGACAGATCCTACGAGCAGTACTTC
D: NA; size: many; V: TRBV6-2/TRBV6-3; J: TRBJ1-5; length: 14; CDR3: CASSYWQGDQPQHF; DNA: TGTGCCAGCAGTTACTGGCAGGGAGATCAGCCCCAGCATTTT
D: NA; size: many; V: TRBV3-1; J: TRBJ1-5; length: 13; CDR3: CASSQDGTQPQHF; DNA: TGTGCCAGCAGCCAAGATGGCACTCAGCCCCAGCATTTT
D: TRBD2; size: NA; V: TRBV5-1; J: TRBJ2-7; length: 17; CDR3: CTSSLPTTSGGSYEQYF; DNA: TGCACCAGCAGCTTGCCCACTACTAGCGGGGGCTCCTACGAGCAGTACTTC
D: TRBD1; size: NA; V: TRBV29-1; J: TRBJ2-3; length: 14; CDR3: CSVNPGQGRDTQYF; DNA: TGCAGCGTTAACCCCGGACAGGGAAGAGATACGCAGTATTTT
D: NA; size: few; V: TRBV15; J: TRBJ2-5; length: 12; CDR3: CATSRDVETQYF; DNA: TGTGCCACCAGCAGAGACGTTGAGACCCAGTACTTC
D: TRBD2; size: many; V: TRBV2; J: TRBJ2-7; length: 14; CDR3: CASSISGTRNEQYF; DNA: TGTGCCAGCAGTATCTCCGGGACTAGAAACGAGCAGTACTTC
D: TRBD1; size: NA; V: TRBV4-1; J: TRBJ1-2; length: 14; CDR3: CASSQEGQTDGYTF; DNA: TGCGCCAGCAGCCAAGAGGGACAGACAGATGGCTACACCTTC
D: TRBD2; size: NA; V: TRBV5-1; J: TRBJ2-7; length: 14; CDR3: CASNPGLAGAEQYF; DNA: TGCGCCAGCAACCCGGGACTAGCGGGAGCCGAGCAGTACTTC
D: TRBD1; size: many; V: TRBV19; J: TRBJ1-1; length: 16; CDR3: CASSYRDRGMNTEAFF; DNA: TGTGCCAGTAGCTACCGGGACAGGGGGATGAACACTGAAGCTTTCTTT
D: NA; size: few; V: TRBV6-1; J: TRBJ1-5; length: 16; CDR3: CASSPSERGENQPQHF; DNA: TGTGCCAGCAGTCCGTCCGAGAGGGGCGAAAACCAGCCCCAGCATTTT
D: NA; size: NA; V: TRBV20-1; J: TRBJ2-2; length: 14; CDR3: CSARPHGNTGELFF; DNA: TGCAGTGCTAGGCCCCACGGGAACACCGGGGAGCTGTTTTTT
D: TRBD1; size: NA; V: TRBV6-1; J: TRBJ1-5; length: 16; CDR3: CASSTGQAEANQPQHF; DNA: TGTGCCAGCTCGACCGGACAGGCGGAGGCCAATCAGCCCCAGCATTTT